These 27 T cell receptor beta chains originate from one sample sequenced in a study of human T cells and chemical hapten exposure (dated by TCRdb to the early 2020s). The protocol used for the library was RACE. TCRdb lists the instrument as NextSeq 500. The raw public data were reprocessed by TCRdb itself: fastp quality trimming at Q25, MiXCR clonotype calling, in-frame beta chains only. Rows matching on CDR3 protein sequence are summarized as one entry with the most common DNA and genes. Across this sample there are tens of thousands of distinct CDR3 sequences, with about 10% seen only once. The biggest ten clones account for about 2.5% of the sample. Explained via the paper, the time point label denotes: patch test 2, 6 weeks after DPC sensitization. Reading the label with the study, this specimen's treatment or condition is: therapeutic diphenylcyclopropenone sensitization with weekly scalp DPC.

The sequenced sample was whole blood, obtained in connection with sensitization to the hapten diphenylcyclopropenone (DPC). The receptors were gathered from a woman aged 30 to 39 with alopecia areata. Some clones in this sample may be carry-over from other donors' samples.

This clonotype was picked up many times. The chain has TRBV7-6 and TRBJ2-7; D perhaps matches TRBD2 (5 bases). V was shortened by 4 bases and J by 1 base, with 11 bases between the two germline ends. The CDR3 is 14 residues long. Germline loops: CDR1 SGHVS, CDR2 FNYEAQ. The CDR3 sequence is CASSSLSGSYEQYF. CDR3 nucleotides: TGTGCCAGCAGCTCTCTAAGCGGTTCCTACGAGCAGTACTTC.

This clonotype was found many times. The rearrangement joins TRBV18 to TRBJ2-5; the D is unclear. Germline CDR1 KGHSH, CDR2 LQKENI. CDR3 length: 15 residues. Trimming cost V 3 bases and J 5 bases, with 16 bases left between them. In DNA form, the CDR3 reads TGTGCCAGCTCACCCGCGGCGGATTCTCGGGAGACCCAGTACTTC. This encodes CASSPAADSRETQYF.

This clonotype was detected a few times. The chain has TRBV7-9 and TRBJ2-7; the match to TRBD1 covers 8 bases. The germline CDR1 and CDR2 sequences are SEHNR and FQNEAQ (reference sequence). With 1 base clipped from V and 8 bases from J, the junction kept 4 bases outside the gene matches. The CDR3 runs 13 residues. Here the CDR3 reads CASSLEGQGKQYF. The CDR3 DNA sequence: TGTGCCAGCAGCTTAGAAGGACAGGGAAAGCAGTACTTC.

This clonotype came up a few times. The V gene is TRBV6-1, the J gene TRBJ2-3, with TRBD2 matching over 8 bases. V lost 4 bases to trimming and J lost 2 bases; unmatched junction nucleotides: 5. CDR3 length: 15 residues. The V gene's germline CDR1 is MNHNS and CDR2 SASEGT. Written as DNA, the CDR3 is TGTGCCAGCAGTGGAGCGGGGGCCGTCACAGATACGCAGTATTTT. This gives the protein CASSGAGAVTDTQYF.

Concerning this clonotype itself: A single base separates this from a much larger clone, so it may be a read error. The rearrangement links TRBV5-5 to TRBJ1-6, with 7 bases matching TRBD1. Germline assignment: CDR1 SGHKS and CDR2 YYEKEE (reference sequence). The CDR3 covers 14 residues. The CDR3 DNA follows: TGTGCCAGCAGACGACAGGGTAATAATTCAACCCTCCACTTT. This gives the protein CASRRQGNNSTLHF. The full variable domain, rest sourced from reference TRBV5-5 and TRBJ1-6, is DAGVTQSPTHLIKTRGQQVTLRCSPISGHKSVSWYQQVLGQGPQFIFQYYEKEERGRGNFPDRFSARQFPNYSSELNVNALLLGDSALYLCASRRQGNNSTLHFGNGTRLTVT.

This clonotype was observed a handful of times. V gene TRBV29-1 combines with J gene TRBJ2-3, with D uncertain. CDR3 length: 15 residues. V dropped 0 bases and J dropped 0 bases, with 10 bases sitting between them. The germline CDR1 and CDR2 sequences are SQVTM and ANQGSEA. The CDR3 sequence is CSVEDEATSTDTQYF. The CDR3 bases are TGCAGCGTTGAAGATGAGGCTACGAGCACAGATACGCAGTATTTT.

This clonotype was counted at least ten times. This chain connects TRBV2 to TRBJ2-4, with D tentatively TRBD1 (6 bases). Germline V CDR1 and CDR2: SNHLY, FYNNEI. Trimming left V 4 bases short and J 7 bases short, with 8 bases between. CDR3 length: 12 amino acids. In DNA, the CDR3 is TGTGCCAGCAGTGGGCAGGGGAACATTCAGTACTTC. Protein: CASSGQGNIQYF. Together with reference TRBV2 and TRBJ2-4, the CDR3 gives the full variable domain: EPEVTQTPSHQVTQMGQEVILRCVPISNHLYFYWYRQILGQKVEFLVSFYNNEISEKSEIFDDQFSVERPDGSNFTLKIRSTKLEDSAMYFCASSGQGNIQYFGAGTRLSVL.

In its sample, this clonotype was seen many times. The chain uses TRBV24-1 and TRBJ2-2; 7 bases fit TRBD1. From germline, CDR1 is KGHDR and CDR2 SFDVKD. CDR3 length: 17 residues. J lost 1 base, V lost 3 bases, and 7 bases had no gene match. The CDR3 sequence: CATSDPSRTGNTGELFF. In nucleotides, the CDR3 is TGTGCCACCAGTGATCCGTCGAGGACAGGGAACACCGGGGAGCTGTTTTTT.

The genes are TRBV20-1 and TRBJ2-3, with 7 bases identical to TRBD2. The CDR3 is made up of 12 amino acids. The V gene end was trimmed by 7 bases and the J gene end by 4 bases; junction bases not matched to a gene: 5. Germline CDR1 DFQATT, CDR2 SNEGSKA (reference sequence). This CDR3 reads CSEQRDPDTQYF. The CDR3 nucleotides read TGCAGTGAACAGCGGGATCCAGATACGCAGTATTTT.

The chain combines TRBV6-5 with TRBJ1-2, with 9 nucleotides matching TRBD1. Per germline, CDR1 MNHEY and CDR2 SVGAGI. V lost 4 bases and J lost 10; bases outside the gene matches: 4. The CDR3 covers 12 residues. Here the CDR3 DNA reads TGTGCCAGCAGTTCCAGGACAGGGGACTACACCTTC. Its protein is CASSSRTGDYTF.

This clonotype was seen many times. The chain joins TRBV6-6 to TRBJ2-1; possibly TRBD1 for D (5 bases). CDR3 length equals 15 residues. Germline assignment: CDR1 MNHNY and CDR2 SVGAGI (reference sequence). V was shortened by 7 bases and J by 8 bases, with 21 bases between the two germline ends. In DNA form, the CDR3 reads TGTGCCAGCATGGGGCGGCAGTCCGATCGCGATGAGCAGTTCTTC. The encoded protein is CASMGRQSDRDEQFF.

This clonotype was picked up a small number of times. The V and J genes are TRBV20-1 and TRBJ2-1; D assignment may be TRBD1 or TRBD2 (5 bases each). The CDR3 is made up of 17 amino acids. Germline loops: CDR1 DFQATT, CDR2 SNEGSKA (reference sequence). Trimming pared 5 bases from V and 4 bases from J, leaving 24 bases between. The CDR3 coding sequence is TGCAGTGCTTCAGCCCCCTTCGGGACCGGGCTTTACAATGAGCAGTTCTTC. Translation gives CSASAPFGTGLYNEQFF.

The chain employs TRBV13 and TRBJ2-3, with 9 bases that match TRBD1. The CDR3 is 15 residues long. Per germline, CDR1 PRHDT and CDR2 FYEKMQ (reference sequence). The junction had 7 bases not matched to a gene; V was cut back by 5 bases and J by 4 bases. The CDR3: CASSTVRTGADTQYF. The CDR3 nucleotides are TGTGCCAGCAGCACCGTAAGGACAGGGGCAGATACGCAGTATTTT.

This clonotype was recorded at least ten times. The CDR3 sequence is CSARTTGDSPLHF. The CDR3 DNA is TGCAGTGCTAGAACGACGGGGGATTCACCCCTCCACTTT. The chain links TRBV20-1 to TRBJ1-6, with D tentatively TRBD1 (5 bases). Trimming left V 2 bases short and J 8 bases short, with 10 bases between. This CDR3 region has 13 residues. Per the germline V gene, CDR1 is DFQATT and CDR2 is SNEGSKA (reference sequence).

V and J are TRBV27 and TRBJ2-1; D gene ambiguous. The germline CDR1 and CDR2 sequences are MNHEY and SMNVEV (reference sequence). This CDR3 is 14 amino acids long. The V and J ends lost 6 bases and 2 bases respectively, with 11 bases between them. The chain's CDR3 is CASRPSTAYNEQFF. CDR3 nucleotide sequence: TGTGCCAGCAGGCCCTCCACGGCCTACAATGAGCAGTTCTTC.

This clonotype was detected a few times. The V and J genes are TRBV18 and TRBJ1-5; 9 bases align to TRBD1. Trimming removed 5 bases from V and 5 bases from J; junction bases left unmatched: 7. The CDR3 extends over 15 amino acids. The V gene's germline CDR1 is KGHSH and CDR2 LQKENI. CDR3 in amino acids: CASSKQGTGYQPQHF. CDR3 bases: TGTGCCAGCTCAAAACAGGGGACAGGGTATCAGCCCCAGCATTTT.

This clonotype was counted many times. This rearrangement joins TRBV7-6 to TRBJ2-3; D is undetermined. V gave up 2 bases and J gave up 2 bases, with 17 bases separating them. This CDR3 spans 17 amino acids. Germline V CDR1 and CDR2: SGHVS, FNYEAQ. The CDR3 DNA reads TGTGCCAGCAGCTTATCGTCGTTAGGGTACCACACAGATACGCAGTATTTT. Protein: CASSLSSLGYHTDTQYF.

This clonotype was counted a few times. Here the CDR3 reads CSAGSGSYNEQFF. DNA of the CDR3: TGCAGTGCCGGGAGCGGGTCCTACAATGAGCAGTTCTTC. The chain couples TRBV20-1 to TRBJ2-1, with a possible D match to TRBD2 (6 bases). CDR1 is DFQATT, CDR2 SNEGSKA, per germline (reference sequence). The CDR3 sequence is 13 residues long. Trimming left V 6 bases short and J 1 base short, with 10 bases between.

This clonotype showed up many times. J is TRBJ1-2 and V is TRBV18, with TRBD1 matching 7 bases. V shed 2 bases and J 4 bases; nucleotides not matched to a gene: 1. The germline gives CDR1 KGHSH, CDR2 LQKENI. The CDR3 runs 13 residues. The CDR3 sequence: CASSPEGAYGYTF. The CDR3 DNA reads as TGTGCCAGCTCACCAGAGGGGGCCTATGGCTACACCTTC.

This clonotype was seen repeatedly, ten times or more. The gene calls are TRBV12-3 or TRBV12-4 and TRBJ2-7, with D perhaps matching TRBD1 or TRBD2 (6 bases each). The CDR3 contains 15 residues. The V end lost 6 bases, the J end lost 4 bases, and 19 bases lay between the germline ends. The CDR3: CASSIIEGGVYEQYF. The CDR3 DNA reads as TGTGCCAGCAGCATTATTGAGGGGGGAGTGTACGAGCAGTACTTC.

This clonotype occurred many times. This chain links TRBV7-2 with TRBJ2-7; possible D gene TRBD2, 5 bases. The ends were cut back, 1 base at V and 1 base at J, with 11 bases in the middle. This CDR3 is built from 15 residues. Germline V gene lookup returns CDR1 SGHTA and CDR2 FQGNSA. CDR3 sequence: CASSLGELYSYEQYF. Here the CDR3 DNA reads TGTGCCAGCAGCTTAGGGGAGTTGTATTCCTACGAGCAGTACTTC.

This clonotype appeared many times. This chain joins TRBV15 and TRBJ2-4; D might be TRBD2 (5 bases). The CDR3 consists of 19 residues. Germline V CDR1 and CDR2: LNHNV, YYDKDF (reference sequence). Trimming removed 3 bases from V and 0 bases from J, with 21 bases in between. CDR3 sequence: CATSRPPGPSGLAKNIQYF. The CDR3 DNA reads as TGTGCCACCAGCAGGCCCCCGGGCCCCAGCGGCCTAGCCAAAAACATTCAGTACTTC.

The gene calls are TRBV11-1 and TRBJ1-4, with D unresolved. V lost 5 bases and J 3 bases, leaving 16 bases between the germline ends. This CDR3 is 16 amino acids long. CDR1 is SGHAT and CDR2 is FQDESV in the germline V gene (reference sequence). The CDR3 region is CASSVGRPGANEKLFF. The DNA of the CDR3 is TGTGCCAGCAGCGTCGGACGGCCCGGGGCTAATGAAAAACTGTTTTTT.

This clonotype was counted a few times. This chain uses TRBV18 with TRBJ2-5; possible D gene TRBD1, 6 bases. The V gene lost 4 bases and the J gene lost 1 base, with 13 bases spanning the gap. The CDR3 extends over 15 amino acids. Germline CDR1 KGHSH, CDR2 LQKENI. CDR3: CASSQQGGAQETQYF. The DNA of the CDR3 is TGTGCCAGCTCACAACAAGGGGGTGCCCAAGAGACCCAGTACTTC. Filled out from reference TRBV18 and TRBJ2-5, the complete variable domain reads NAGVMQNPRHLVRRRGQEARLRCSPMKGHSHVYWYRQLPEEGLKFMVYLQKENIIDESGMPKERFSAEFPKEGPSILRIQQVVRGDSAAYFCASSQQGGAQETQYFGPGTRLLVL.

In this sample, this clonotype turned up many times. The genes are TRBV20-1 and TRBJ2-7; TRBD1 matches at 9 bases. Germline lookup yields CDR1 DFQATT and CDR2 SNEGSKA (reference sequence). This CDR3 has 16 residues. Unmatched junction bases numbered 9, after V lost 0 bases and J lost 3 bases. CDR3 loop: CSARDSGTGFVYEQYF. The CDR3 DNA follows: TGCAGTGCTAGAGATTCGGGGACAGGGTTCGTCTACGAGCAGTACTTC.

The table lists this clonotype with a few counts. The CDR3 loop reads CASTKGFGRGQRQPQHF. DNA for the CDR3: TGTGCCAGTACCAAGGGGTTCGGCAGGGGGCAGAGGCAGCCCCAGCATTTT. The chain couples TRBV19 to TRBJ1-5; 8 nucleotides align to TRBD1. Germline CDR1 is LNHDA and CDR2 is SQIVND (reference sequence). J gave up 7 bases and V 7 bases, and 18 bases lay outside the gene matches. The CDR3 has 17 residues.

This clonotype was seen ten or more times. CDR3 protein: CASSVRDPPIQTQYF. DNA of the CDR3: TGTGCCAGTAGTGTTCGGGACCCCCCAATCCAGACCCAGTACTTC. The J gene is TRBJ2-5, the V gene TRBV19; D possibly matches TRBD1 or TRBD2 (5 bases each). CDR3 length: 15 residues. Germline values: CDR1 LNHDA, CDR2 SQIVND (reference sequence). Trimming removed 5 bases from V and 6 bases from J, with 19 bases in between.